Below are 31 T cell receptor beta chains sequenced from a single sample in a study of T cell clonotyping in hematopoietic cell transplantation. TCRdb keeps only in-frame clones here, not all; method: immunoSEQ multiplex PCR. The sample consists of tens of thousands of clones, less than 75% of them appearing once. The time point: recipient sample about 28 days before transplant, after cytoreduction. The specimen was peripheral blood mononuclear cells, collected before stem cell transplant. The receptors stem from a man aged 50 to 60 with myelodysplastic syndrome. Some clones in this sample may be carry-over from other donors' samples.

The V call is TRBV7-9, the J call TRBJ2-7; TRBD1 agrees at 9 bases. There are 13 residues in the CDR3. The V and J ends lost 10 bases and 2 bases, in that order; junction bases with no gene match: 6. Germline V gene lookup returns CDR1 SEHNR and CDR2 FQNEAQ (reference sequence). The CDR3 spells CATGTGPPYEQYF. In DNA, the CDR3 is TGTGCCACGGGGACAGGGCCCCCCTACGAGCAGTACTTC.

This chain joins TRBV7-6 and TRBJ1-5; the D gene is possibly TRBD1 (5 bases). The CDR3 runs to 15 residues. Trimming removed 3 bases at V and 0 bases at J, with 9 bases between. Per germline, CDR1 SGHVS and CDR2 FNYEAQ. The CDR3 bases are TGTGCCAGCAGCTTGGAAGGGGATAGCAATCAGCCCCAGCATTTT. Protein sequence: CASSLEGDSNQPQHF. Supplemented by reference TRBV7-6 and TRBJ1-5, the full variable domain reads GAGVSQSPRYKVTKRGQDVALRCDPISGHVSLYWYRQALGQGPEFLTYFNYEAQQDKSGLPNDRFSAERPEGSISTLTIQRTEQRDSAMYRCASSLEGDSNQPQHFGDGTRLSIL.

In this sample, this clone turned up a few times. This chain joins TRBV4-1 and TRBJ1-2, with 8 bases lining up with TRBD1. V was pared by 0 bases and J by 7 bases, with 7 bases of the junction left unmatched. From germline, CDR1 is MGHRA and CDR2 YSYEKL. The CDR3 runs 15 residues. The CDR3 nucleotides are TGCGCCAGCAGCCAAGAAGACCAGGGGGCGGGTGGCTACACCTTC. Protein: CASSQEDQGAGGYTF.

The chain is built from TRBV6-7 and TRBJ2-7, with 7 bases identical to TRBD1. TRBV6-7 is an ORF; its function is uncertain. V shed 3 bases, J shed 4 bases, and the junction held 6 bases outside the gene matches. The CDR3 has 14 residues. The CDR3 loop reads CASSYPPQGYEQYF. CDR3 nucleotide sequence: TGTGCCAGCAGTTATCCCCCACAGGGGTACGAGCAGTACTTC.

This rearrangement joins TRBV6-5 to TRBJ2-2; D is uncertain. This CDR3 has 14 residues. V was cut by 0 bases and J by 10 bases, with 12 bases left in between. Germline values: CDR1 MNHEY, CDR2 SVGAGI. The CDR3 region is CASSYSKGFEELFF. DNA of the CDR3: TGTGCCAGCAGTTACTCGAAAGGGTTTGAGGAGCTGTTTTTT.

V is TRBV27 and J is TRBJ2-5; D may be TRBD1 (6 bases). The CDR3 contains 11 residues. The V and J ends lost 10 bases and 7 bases respectively, with 13 bases between them. Germline CDR1 is MNHEY and CDR2 is SMNVEV (reference sequence). This CDR3 reads CAIRGPGTQYF. CDR3 sequence (DNA): TGTGCCATCAGGGGCCCAGGGACCCAGTACTTC.

The sample holds a few counts of this clone. The rearrangement uses TRBV6-5 and TRBJ2-1; possible D gene TRBD1, 6 bases. The CDR3 length is 12 residues. In germline, CDR1 is MNHEY, CDR2 SVGAGI. V was cut by 8 bases and J by 6 bases, with 11 bases left in between. CDR3 protein: CASRRGFNEQFF. The CDR3 bases are TGTGCCAGCCGCAGGGGATTCAATGAGCAGTTCTTC.

The CDR3 protein is CASSQSGVMGQYF. DNA for the CDR3: TGCGCCAGCAGCCAATCTGGGGTAATGGGGCAGTACTTC. The chain has TRBV4-3 and TRBJ2-7; D uncertain. Germline assignment: CDR1 LGHNA and CDR2 YSLEER. The CDR3 totals 13 residues. The ends were cut back, 2 bases at V and 9 bases at J, with 14 bases in the middle.

This clone appeared a few times. The J gene is TRBJ2-7, the V gene TRBV6-5, with a tentative D call TRBD1 (6 bases). The CDR3 runs to 14 residues. The germline V and J ends were trimmed by 6 bases and 7 bases, with 19 bases remaining between them. Germline V gene lookup returns CDR1 MNHEY and CDR2 SVGAGI. In DNA, the CDR3 is TGTGCCAGCAGCCAAACAGGGCCCACGGGGGAGCAGTACTTC. Its translation: CASSQTGPTGEQYF.

This chain connects TRBV29-1 to TRBJ2-7, with 7 positions matching TRBD1. With V trimmed by 7 bases and J by 0 bases, 3 bases remained unmatched. Germline values: CDR1 SQVTM, CDR2 ANQGSEA. This CDR3 has 12 residues. Written as DNA, the CDR3 is TGCAGCGGCCGGGACAGCTCCTACGAGCAGTACTTC. This codes for CSGRDSSYEQYF.

In its sample, this clone ranks as medium-sized. V usage is TRBV5-6 and J usage is TRBJ2-3; D possibly corresponds to TRBD2 (6 bases). CDR3 length equals 15 residues. Trimming shortened V by 3 bases and J by 3 bases, and 14 bases separated the two germline ends. CDR1 SGHDT and CDR2 YYEEEE come from the germline V gene. CDR3 in amino acids: CASSSPPGETDTQYF. In DNA, the CDR3 is TGTGCCAGCAGCTCCCCCCCGGGGGAGACAGATACGCAGTATTTT.

V gene TRBV5-8 combines with J gene TRBJ1-2; TRBD1 is a possible D gene (6 bases). CDR3 length equals 14 residues. V lost 0 bases, J lost 4 bases, and 10 bases lay in between. Per germline, CDR1 SGHTS and CDR2 YDEGEE. CDR3 sequence reads: CASSLDRVGYGYTF. CDR3 in DNA: TGTGCCAGCAGCTTGGACAGGGTAGGCTATGGCTACACCTTC. The full variable domain, with the rest looked up from reference TRBV5-8 and TRBJ1-2, is EAGVTQSPTHLIKTRGQQATLRCSPISGHTSVYWYQQALGLGLQFLLWYDEGEERNRGNFPPRFSGRQFPNYSSELNVNALELEDSALYLCASSLDRVGYGYTFGSGTRLTVV.

This chain links TRBV29-1 with TRBJ2-6, with 11 bases identical to TRBD1. V shed 6 bases and J 4 bases; nucleotides not matched to a gene: 8. CDR1 SQVTM and CDR2 ANQGSEA come from the germline V gene. This CDR3 spans 16 amino acids. CDR3 coding DNA: TGCAGCGTCAGCGGACAGGGGGCGGGAGGGGCCAACGTCCTGACTTTC. Residues: CSVSGQGAGGANVLTF.

V usage is TRBV30 and J usage is TRBJ2-1; unclear D gene. The CDR3 spans 11 residues. Deletions cut 4 bases from V and 8 bases from J, with 9 bases between. CDR1 GTSNPN and CDR2 SVGIG come from the germline V gene (reference sequence). CDR3 sequence reads: CAWTEGYEQFF. DNA of the CDR3: TGTGCCTGGACTGAAGGGTATGAGCAGTTCTTC.

The rearrangement links TRBV28 to TRBJ2-7, with TRBD1 matching over 9 bases. This CDR3 has 14 residues. CDR1 MDHEN and CDR2 SYDVKM come from the germline V gene. The ends lost 6 bases at V and 5 bases at J; junction bases unmatched: 8. The CDR3 reads CASSSLYRGHEQYF. The CDR3 coding sequence is TGTGCCAGCAGCTCCCTCTACAGGGGGCACGAGCAGTACTTC.

V is TRBV4-1 and J is TRBJ1-1; TRBD1 is a possible D gene (5 bases). The germline gives CDR1 MGHRA, CDR2 YSYEKL. Between the trimmed V and J ends, which lost 9 bases and 6 bases, there was a span of 14 bases. The CDR3 has 12 amino acids. CDR3 residues: CASKRGGAEAFF. As DNA, the CDR3 is TGCGCCAGTAAGCGCGGGGGGGCTGAAGCTTTCTTT.

There are a few counts of this clone. CDR3 amino acids: CASSQDKGTQYF. Here the CDR3 DNA reads TGCGCCAGCAGCCAAGATAAGGGGACCCAGTACTTC. The chain uses TRBV4-1 and TRBJ2-5, with D hard to call. The V end lost 0 bases, the J end lost 7 bases, and 6 bases lay between the germline ends. CDR1 and CDR2 from the germline V gene are MGHRA and YSYEKL. This CDR3 is built from 12 residues.

This clone was observed once. V and J are TRBV4-1 and TRBJ1-5; D is undetermined. The CDR3 contains 16 residues. Germline values: CDR1 MGHRA, CDR2 YSYEKL. The V and J ends lost 0 bases and 9 bases respectively, with 18 bases between them. CDR3 loop: CASSQDFAGPLGPQHF. Here the CDR3 DNA reads TGCGCCAGCAGCCAAGATTTCGCAGGCCCACTAGGGCCCCAGCATTTT.

The chain has TRBV2 and TRBJ2-3, with D perhaps matching TRBD2 (7 bases). Between the trimmed V and J ends, which lost 8 bases and 6 bases, there was a span of 18 bases. The CDR3 length is 14 residues. In germline, CDR1 is SNHLY, CDR2 FYNNEI. The CDR3 DNA sequence: TGTGCCAGCCATTCACAGGGAGGGCCGGATACGCAGTATTTT. Its protein is CASHSQGGPDTQYF.

This clone was found once. This chain uses TRBV4-3 with TRBJ1-6, with a possible D match to TRBD1 (6 bases). The length of the CDR3 is 16 residues. V was cut by 1 base and J by 8 bases, with 15 bases left in between. Per the germline V gene, CDR1 is LGHNA and CDR2 is YSLEER. For the CDR3, the DNA is TGCGCCAGCAGCCAAGGAAGGGGGGGGAACGATTCACCCCTCCACTTT. As protein: CASSQGRGGNDSPLHF.

V usage is TRBV29-1 and J usage is TRBJ1-5, with a weak D call TRBD1 (6 bases). Trimming pared 4 bases from V and 5 bases from J, leaving 9 bases between. Germline V CDR1 and CDR2: SQVTM, ANQGSEA. This CDR3 contains 12 residues. This CDR3 is CSVGGGDQPQHF. CDR3 in DNA: TGCAGCGTTGGGGGGGGCGATCAGCCCCAGCATTTT. Looking up the rest from reference TRBV29-1 and TRBJ1-5 gives the full variable domain: SAVISQKPSRDICQRGTSLTIQCQVDSQVTMMFWYRQQPGQSLTLIATANQGSEATYESGFVIDKFPISRPNLTFSTLTVSNMSPEDSSIYLCSVGGGDQPQHFGDGTRLSIL.

The chain employs TRBV6-5 and TRBJ2-5; no reliable D call. Trimming stripped 0 bases from V and 4 bases from J, with 9 bases between. The CDR3 length is 14 residues. The V gene's germline CDR1 is MNHEY and CDR2 SVGAGI. The CDR3 here is CASSYSHGVETQYF. Written as DNA, the CDR3 is TGTGCCAGCAGTTACTCTCACGGTGTAGAGACCCAGTACTTC.

This sequence joins TRBV20-1 and TRBJ2-2; maybe TRBD2 (5 bases). The CDR3 loop spans 10 amino acids. The germline V and J ends were trimmed by 6 bases and 7 bases, with 6 bases remaining between them. CDR1 DFQATT and CDR2 SNEGSKA come from the germline V gene (reference sequence). The DNA of the CDR3 is TGCAGTGCCGGGGACGGGGAGCTGTTTTTT. It is translated as CSAGDGELFF.

This clone occurred a few times. The gene calls are TRBV4-3 and TRBJ1-6; D perhaps matches TRBD1 (5 bases). Germline V gene sequence: CDR1 LGHNA, CDR2 YSLEER. CDR3 length: 15 residues. Trimming removed 3 bases from V and 9 bases from J, with 15 bases in between. This CDR3 is CASSQDSGTGSPLHF. The DNA of the CDR3 is TGCGCCAGCAGCCAGGACTCCGGGACTGGTTCACCCCTCCACTTT.

The chain employs TRBV30 and TRBJ1-4; D perhaps matches TRBD1 (6 bases). The CDR3 runs to 15 residues. V was trimmed by 0 bases and J by 1 base, leaving 9 bases between them. From germline, CDR1 is GTSNPN and CDR2 SVGIG (reference sequence). The chain's CDR3 is CAWSVQGGTNEKLFF. CDR3 sequence (DNA): TGTGCCTGGAGTGTACAAGGGGGAACTAATGAAAAACTGTTTTTT.

This chain connects TRBV30 to TRBJ1-4; no definite D call. Looked up from germline, CDR1 is GTSNPN and CDR2 is SVGIG (reference sequence). CDR3 length: 12 amino acids. V was cut by 3 bases and J by 4 bases, with 6 bases left in between. The CDR3 nucleotides are TGTGCCTGGAGATGGAGTAATGAAAAACTGTTTTTT. Protein sequence: CAWRWSNEKLFF.

The genes are TRBV5-6 and TRBJ1-2; a possible D gene is TRBD1 (6 bases). The CDR3 has 15 amino acids. The V end was cut by 0 bases, the J end by 10 bases, with 19 bases between. Germline V gene sequence: CDR1 SGHDT, CDR2 YYEEEE. The CDR3 is CASSLVFPIQGSYTF. CDR3 coding DNA: TGTGCCAGCAGCTTGGTGTTTCCCATACAGGGCTCCTACACCTTC.

This clone occurred a few times. The V gene is TRBV28, the J gene TRBJ2-3, with D perhaps matching TRBD1 or TRBD2 (6 bases each). The germline V gene has CDR1 MDHEN and CDR2 SYDVKM. This CDR3 has 13 amino acids. V was pared by 6 bases and J by 4 bases, with 11 bases between. CDR3 residues: CASRARGPDTQYF. CDR3 nucleotide sequence: TGTGCCAGCAGGGCCCGGGGGCCAGATACGCAGTATTTT.

The chain links TRBV5-6 to TRBJ2-6; TRBD1 is a possible D gene (6 bases). CDR3 length: 17 amino acids. V was cut by 2 bases and J by 0 bases, with 12 bases left in between. Germline CDR1 SGHDT, CDR2 YYEEEE. In nucleotides, the CDR3 is TGTGCCAGCAGCTTTGGACAGCGTAGCTCTGGGGCCAACGTCCTGACTTTC. It is translated as CASSFGQRSSGANVLTF.

In its sample, this clone was seen once. The rearrangement links TRBV4-3 to TRBJ1-4; 9 nucleotides match TRBD1. CDR3 length: 15 residues. CDR1 is LGHNA, CDR2 YSLEER, per germline. With 1 base clipped from V and 7 bases from J, the junction kept 4 bases outside the gene matches. The chain's CDR3 is CASSQVQGALEKLFF. The DNA for the CDR3 is TGCGCCAGCAGCCAAGTACAGGGGGCGCTTGAAAAACTGTTTTTT.

The chain carries TRBV6-5 and TRBJ2-3, with unresolved D. The CDR3 runs to 14 residues. Germline V lookup: CDR1 MNHEY, CDR2 SVGAGI. V was pared by 8 bases and J by 8 bases, with 20 bases between. This CDR3 is CASQEAFPPVTQYF. CDR3 DNA: TGTGCCAGCCAAGAAGCGTTCCCCCCCGTTACGCAGTATTTT.